These 8 T cell receptor beta chains share one sample of origin, sequenced in a study of cytomegalovirus exposure and HLA in healthy donors. 60 Vbeta and 13 Jbeta primers were used in PCR. The assay was immunoSEQ multiplex PCR, and TCRdb's table has in-frame clones only and misses some. This table has roughly 150,000 clones, nearly 80% appearing once. Sequenced input: PBMCs. The receptors derive from a woman between 40 and 50 years old in good health and CMV-seronegative.

Regarding this clone: The germline gene is not matched at one end of the junction; a read error may be the cause. V gene TRBV5-6 combines with J gene TRBJ2-6; 7 nucleotides agree with TRBD1. Germline CDR1 SGHDT, CDR2 YYEEEE. The CDR3 has 15 amino acids. The CDR3 DNA sequence: TGTGCCAGCAGGGGTGGGACAGTTGGGGCCAACGGCCTGACTTTC. This codes for CASRGGTVGANGLTF.

This chain connects TRBV7-9 to TRBJ1-3; D possibly corresponds to TRBD1 (6 bases). There are 14 residues in the CDR3. The ends were cut back, 1 base at V and 8 bases at J, with 12 bases in the middle. Germline V gene lookup returns CDR1 SEHNR and CDR2 FQNEAQ (reference sequence). CDR3 in DNA: TGTGCCAGCAGCTTAGACGCAGGGGCGGACACCATATATTTT. Translated, it gives CASSLDAGADTIYF.

The V and J genes are TRBV11-2 and TRBJ2-7, with D perhaps TRBD2 (7 bases). Germline V gene data show CDR1 as SGHAT and CDR2 as FQNNGV. V was clipped by 5 bases and J by 0 bases, with 17 bases between them. This CDR3 comprises 16 residues. CDR3 DNA: TGTGCCAGCAGCCAGAGGGGGGGGCTCGGCTCCTACGAGCAGTACTTC. Translating gives CASSQRGGLGSYEQYF. The full variable domain, its missing parts supplied by reference TRBV11-2 and TRBJ2-7, is EAGVAQSPRYKIIEKRQSVAFWCNPISGHATLYWYQQILGQGPKLLIQFQNNGVVDDSQLPKDRFSAERLKGVDSTLKIQPAKLEDSAVYLCASSQRGGLGSYEQYFGPGTRLTVT.

V is TRBV7-9 and J is TRBJ2-3, with D perhaps matching TRBD1 (6 bases). Germline V CDR1 and CDR2: SEHNR, FQNEAQ (reference sequence). Between the trimmed V and J ends, which lost 3 bases and 4 bases, there was a span of 14 bases. This CDR3 spans 15 amino acids. The chain's CDR3 is CASSFLGAGSDTQYF. The CDR3 DNA sequence: TGTGCCAGCAGCTTCCTGGGGGCCGGGTCAGATACGCAGTATTTT.

The chain combines TRBV7-6 with TRBJ2-1; 12 bases are a match to TRBD2. From germline, CDR1 is SGHVS and CDR2 FNYEAQ. The CDR3 length is 16 residues. V lost 5 bases to trimming and J lost 6 bases; unmatched junction nucleotides: 8. CDR3 protein: CASSPQPSGRANEQFF. CDR3 DNA sequence: TGTGCCAGCAGCCCGCAACCTAGCGGGAGGGCCAATGAGCAGTTCTTC.

This clone was seen a handful of times. J is TRBJ2-7 and V is TRBV2, with TRBD1 identical over 8 bases. J gave up 3 bases and V 0 bases, and 7 bases lay outside the gene matches. Germline-derived CDR1 and CDR2 are SNHLY and FYNNEI. CDR3 size: 16 residues. The DNA for the CDR3 is TGTGCCAGCAGTGAAGCGCAGAGGACAGGGTTCTACGAGCAGTACTTC. This gives the protein CASSEAQRTGFYEQYF.

This clone was observed a few times. CDR3 region: CASTPGGADRRYGYTF. Written as DNA, the CDR3 is TGTGCCAGCACCCCCGGCGGGGCGGATCGACGCTATGGCTACACCTTC. The chain has TRBV28 and TRBJ1-2; TRBD1 is a possible D gene (5 bases). Germline CDR1 and CDR2: MDHEN and SYDVKM. Trimming shortened V by 7 bases and J by 4 bases, and 22 bases separated the two germline ends. The CDR3 contains 16 residues.

The chain links TRBV27 to TRBJ1-2; weak D call: TRBD1 (6 bases). This CDR3 contains 12 residues. Trimming pared 11 bases from V and 4 bases from J, leaving 14 bases between. Germline CDR1 and CDR2: MNHEY and SMNVEV (reference sequence). The DNA of the CDR3 is TGTGCCGTAAGACAGGACACCTATGGCTACACCTTC. Protein: CAVRQDTYGYTF.